This TCR beta chain is drawn from a study of OX40 agonist ivuxolimab in advanced cancers. Overall study: Patients received ivuxolimab, an agonistic anti-OX40 (CD134) antibody. Patients were dosed intravenously with ivuxolimab at 0.01 to 10 mg/kg every 2 weeks.

General study findings and limits: At 0.1 to 3.0 mg/kg and by week 6, clonal expansion occurred in CD4+ and CD8+ blood T cells.

Data came from immunoSEQ multiplex PCR; TCRdb stores just in-frame clones and leaves some out. In the table there are tens of thousands of clones, 75% to 85% of which are singletons. Trimming pared 0 bases from V and 6 bases from J, leaving 14 bases between. The CDR3 is made up of 15 amino acids. In germline, CDR1 is SGHRS, CDR2 YFSETQ. Worth noting for this clone: Antigen unknown.

Specimen: CD4+ or CD8+ T cells sorted from blood, collected in a trial of the OX40 agonist ivuxolimab. The V and J genes are TRBV5-1 and TRBJ2-3; D not certain. This TCR was recovered from an adult with an advanced solid tumor such as melanoma, head and neck, liver or kidney cancer. The CDR3 protein is CASSLDLVPRDTQYF. CDR3 nucleotides: TGCGCCAGCAGCTTGGATTTGGTTCCAAGGGATACGCAGTATTTT.